This T cell receptor (beta chain) emerged from a study of CD8 T cells in Susac syndrome. Trimming took off 2 bases at V and 5 bases at J, with 13 bases between the two ends. The CDR3 extends over 15 amino acids. Germline V gene lookup returns CDR1 MNHEY and CDR2 SVGAGI. It was with random hexamers that about 0.45 to 1 ug RNA was reverse transcribed. TCRdb reanalysed the immunoSEQ multiplex PCR reads using MiXCR and keeps one entry per CDR3 protein. The sample lists about 50,000 distinct CDR3 sequences; 93% were seen once. Input material: CD8+ T cells from PBMCs. This clonotype was obtained from a human donor with multiple sclerosis. The chain carries TRBV6-5 and TRBJ2-1; D gene uncertain. CDR3 DNA sequence: TGTGCCAGCAGTTACGAGAACTGGGCTGACAATGAGCAGTTCTTC. Its translation is CASSYENWADNEQFF.